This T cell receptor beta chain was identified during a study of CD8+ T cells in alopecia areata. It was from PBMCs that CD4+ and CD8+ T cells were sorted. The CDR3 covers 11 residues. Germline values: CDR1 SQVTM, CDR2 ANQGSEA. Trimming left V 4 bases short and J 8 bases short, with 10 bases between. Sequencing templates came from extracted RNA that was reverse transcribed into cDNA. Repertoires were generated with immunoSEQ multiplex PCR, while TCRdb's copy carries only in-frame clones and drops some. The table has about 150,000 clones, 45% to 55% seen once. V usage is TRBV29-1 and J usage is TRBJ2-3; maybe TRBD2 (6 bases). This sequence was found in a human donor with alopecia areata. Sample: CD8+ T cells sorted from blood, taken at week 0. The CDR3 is CSVVLGGTQYF. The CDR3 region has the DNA TGCAGCGTTGTTTTGGGAGGTACGCAGTATTTT.